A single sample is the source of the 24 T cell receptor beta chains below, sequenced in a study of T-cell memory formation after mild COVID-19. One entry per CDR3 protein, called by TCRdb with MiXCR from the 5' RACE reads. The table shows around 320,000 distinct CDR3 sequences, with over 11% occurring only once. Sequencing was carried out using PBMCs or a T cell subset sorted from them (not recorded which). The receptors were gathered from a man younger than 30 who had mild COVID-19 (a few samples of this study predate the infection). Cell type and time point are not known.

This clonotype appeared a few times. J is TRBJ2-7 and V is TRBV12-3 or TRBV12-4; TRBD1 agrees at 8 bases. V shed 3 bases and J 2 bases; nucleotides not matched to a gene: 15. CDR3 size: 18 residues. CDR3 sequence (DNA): TGTGCCAGCAGTTTTTACGGGGCAGGGGGCGGGCTAGCCTACGAGCAGTACTTC. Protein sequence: CASSFYGAGGGLAYEQYF.

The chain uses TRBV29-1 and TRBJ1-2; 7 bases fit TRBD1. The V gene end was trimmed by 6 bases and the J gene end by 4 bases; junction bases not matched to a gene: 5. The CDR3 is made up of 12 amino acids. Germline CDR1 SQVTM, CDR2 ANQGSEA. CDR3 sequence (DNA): TGCAGCGTAAGGACAGGTGCCTATGGCTACACCTTC. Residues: CSVRTGAYGYTF.

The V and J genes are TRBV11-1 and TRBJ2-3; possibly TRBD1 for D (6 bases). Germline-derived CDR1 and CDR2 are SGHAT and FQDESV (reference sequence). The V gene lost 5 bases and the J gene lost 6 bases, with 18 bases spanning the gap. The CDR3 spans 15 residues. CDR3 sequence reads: CASSELQGPQDTQYF. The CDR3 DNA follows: TGTGCCAGCAGCGAACTACAGGGTCCCCAGGATACGCAGTATTTT.

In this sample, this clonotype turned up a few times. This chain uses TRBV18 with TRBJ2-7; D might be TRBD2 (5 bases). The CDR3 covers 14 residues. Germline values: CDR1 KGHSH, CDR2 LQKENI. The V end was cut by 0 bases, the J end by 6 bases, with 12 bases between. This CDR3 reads CASSPPSGSGEQYF. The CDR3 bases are TGTGCCAGCTCACCACCTTCGGGGTCGGGCGAGCAGTACTTC.

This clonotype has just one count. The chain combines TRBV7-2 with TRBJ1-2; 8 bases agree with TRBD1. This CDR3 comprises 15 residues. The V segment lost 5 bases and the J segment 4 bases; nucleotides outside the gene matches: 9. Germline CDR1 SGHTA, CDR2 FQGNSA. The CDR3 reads CASSPQDRVIYGYTF. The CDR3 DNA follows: TGTGCCAGCAGCCCCCAGGACAGGGTGATCTATGGCTACACCTTC.

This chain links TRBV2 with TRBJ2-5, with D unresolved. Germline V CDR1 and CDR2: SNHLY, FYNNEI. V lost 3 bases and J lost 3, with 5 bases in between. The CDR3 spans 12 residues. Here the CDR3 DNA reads TGTGCCAGCAGTGATGCGGAAGAGACCCAGTACTTC. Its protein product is CASSDAEETQYF.

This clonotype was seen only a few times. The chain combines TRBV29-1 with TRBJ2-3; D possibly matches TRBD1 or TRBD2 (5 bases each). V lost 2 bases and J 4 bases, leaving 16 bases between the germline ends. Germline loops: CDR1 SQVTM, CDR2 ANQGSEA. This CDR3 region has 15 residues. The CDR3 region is CSVERGAWVPDTQYF. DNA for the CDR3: TGCAGCGTTGAACGAGGGGCTTGGGTCCCAGATACGCAGTATTTT.

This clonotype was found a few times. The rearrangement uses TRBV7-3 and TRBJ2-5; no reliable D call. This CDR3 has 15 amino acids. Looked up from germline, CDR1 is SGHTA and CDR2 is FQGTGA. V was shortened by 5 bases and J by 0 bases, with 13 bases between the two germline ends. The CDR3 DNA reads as TGTGCCAGCAGCAAATACCTTGGGGACCAAGAGACCCAGTACTTC. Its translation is CASSKYLGDQETQYF.

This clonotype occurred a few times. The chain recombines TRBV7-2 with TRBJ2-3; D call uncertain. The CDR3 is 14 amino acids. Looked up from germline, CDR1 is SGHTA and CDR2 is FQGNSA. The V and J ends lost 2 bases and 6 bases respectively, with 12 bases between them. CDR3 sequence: CASSLTYFSDTQYF. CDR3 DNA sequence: TGTGCCAGCAGCTTAACTTACTTCTCGGATACGCAGTATTTT.

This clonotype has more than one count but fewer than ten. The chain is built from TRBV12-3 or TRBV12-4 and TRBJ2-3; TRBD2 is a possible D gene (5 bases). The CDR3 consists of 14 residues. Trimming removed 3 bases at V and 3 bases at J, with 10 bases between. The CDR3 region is CASSFWRLTDTQYF. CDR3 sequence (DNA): TGTGCCAGCAGTTTTTGGAGGTTAACAGATACGCAGTATTTT.

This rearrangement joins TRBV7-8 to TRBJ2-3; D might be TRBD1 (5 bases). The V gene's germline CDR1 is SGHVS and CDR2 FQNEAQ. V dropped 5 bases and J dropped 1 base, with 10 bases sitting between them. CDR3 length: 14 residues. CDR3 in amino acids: CASSPRARTDTQYF. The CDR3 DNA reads TGTGCCAGCAGCCCCAGGGCCCGCACAGATACGCAGTATTTT.

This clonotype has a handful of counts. CDR3 region: CASSEQDGIFYGYTF. The DNA of the CDR3 is TGCGCCAGCAGTGAGCAAGACGGAATTTTCTATGGCTACACCTTC. The chain uses TRBV10-2 and TRBJ1-2; no clear D. V lost 2 bases to trimming and J lost 4 bases, with 14 bases between them. The CDR3 totals 15 residues. Germline values: CDR1 WSHSY, CDR2 SAAADI.

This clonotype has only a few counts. In DNA, the CDR3 is TGCGCCAGCAGCATCACCATGGACAGGGCTTCTGGGGCCAACGTCCTGACTTTC. Translated, it gives CASSITMDRASGANVLTF. The chain recombines TRBV5-1 with TRBJ2-6; TRBD1 matches 8 bases. Looked up from germline, CDR1 is SGHRS and CDR2 is YFSETQ. J lost 1 base, V lost 4 bases, and 10 bases had no gene match. The CDR3 sequence is 18 residues long.

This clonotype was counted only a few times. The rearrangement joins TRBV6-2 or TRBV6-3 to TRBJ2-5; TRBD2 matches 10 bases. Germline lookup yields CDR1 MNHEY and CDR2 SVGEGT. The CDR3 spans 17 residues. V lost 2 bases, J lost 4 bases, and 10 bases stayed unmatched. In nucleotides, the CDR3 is TGTGCCAGCAGTTACCCCCCCGGAGCGGGGGGGCCAGAGACCCAGTACTTC. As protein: CASSYPPGAGGPETQYF.

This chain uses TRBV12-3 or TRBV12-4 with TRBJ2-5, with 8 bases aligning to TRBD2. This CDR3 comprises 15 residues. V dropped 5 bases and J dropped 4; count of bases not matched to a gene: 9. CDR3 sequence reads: CASSTDFAGGETQYF. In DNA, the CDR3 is TGTGCCAGCAGTACTGACTTCGCGGGGGGAGAGACCCAGTACTTC.

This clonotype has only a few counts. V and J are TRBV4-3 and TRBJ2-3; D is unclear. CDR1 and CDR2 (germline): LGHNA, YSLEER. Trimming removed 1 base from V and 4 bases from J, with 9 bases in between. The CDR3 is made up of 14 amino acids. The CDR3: CASSQVKGADTQYF. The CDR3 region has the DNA TGCGCCAGCAGCCAAGTGAAGGGCGCAGATACGCAGTATTTT.

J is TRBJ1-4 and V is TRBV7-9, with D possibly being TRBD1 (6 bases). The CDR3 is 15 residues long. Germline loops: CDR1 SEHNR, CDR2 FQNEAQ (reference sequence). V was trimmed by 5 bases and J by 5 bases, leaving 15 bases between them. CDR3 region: CASSHREQGNEKLFF. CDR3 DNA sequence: TGTGCCAGCAGCCACCGCGAACAGGGAAATGAAAAACTGTTTTTT.

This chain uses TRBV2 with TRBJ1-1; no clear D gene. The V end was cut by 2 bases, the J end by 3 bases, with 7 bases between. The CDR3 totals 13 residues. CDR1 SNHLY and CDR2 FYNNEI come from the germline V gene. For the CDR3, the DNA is TGTGCCAGCAGTGAACTCTCCTACACTGAAGCTTTCTTT. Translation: CASSELSYTEAFF.

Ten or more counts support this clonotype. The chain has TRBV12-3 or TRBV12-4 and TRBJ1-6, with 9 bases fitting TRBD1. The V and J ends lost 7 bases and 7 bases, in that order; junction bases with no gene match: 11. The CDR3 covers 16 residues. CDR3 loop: CASTGQNGQGNSPLHF. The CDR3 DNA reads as TGTGCCAGCACCGGACAAAACGGACAGGGGAATTCACCCCTCCACTTT.

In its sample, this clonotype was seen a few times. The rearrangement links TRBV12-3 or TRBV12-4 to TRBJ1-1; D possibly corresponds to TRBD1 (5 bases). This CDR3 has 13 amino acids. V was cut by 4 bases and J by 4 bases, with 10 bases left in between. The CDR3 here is CASSSQGSTEAFF. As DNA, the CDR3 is TGTGCCAGCAGTTCTCAGGGATCCACTGAAGCTTTCTTT.

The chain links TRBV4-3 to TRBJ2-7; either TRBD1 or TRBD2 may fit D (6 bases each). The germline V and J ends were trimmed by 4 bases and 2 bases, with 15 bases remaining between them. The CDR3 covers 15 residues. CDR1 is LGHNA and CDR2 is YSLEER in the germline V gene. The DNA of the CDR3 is TGCGCCAGCAGCCCAGGCCCCGGGGGCCCCTACGAGCAGTACTTC. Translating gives CASSPGPGGPYEQYF.

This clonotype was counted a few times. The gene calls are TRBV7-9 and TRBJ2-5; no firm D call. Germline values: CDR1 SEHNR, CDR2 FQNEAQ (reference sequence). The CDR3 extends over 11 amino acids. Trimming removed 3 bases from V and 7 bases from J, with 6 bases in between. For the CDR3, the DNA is TGTGCCAGCAGCTTCACCGGGACCCAGTACTTC. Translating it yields CASSFTGTQYF.

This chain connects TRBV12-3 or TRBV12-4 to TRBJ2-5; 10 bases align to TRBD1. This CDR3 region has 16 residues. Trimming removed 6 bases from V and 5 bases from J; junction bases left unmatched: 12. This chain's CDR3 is CASSQSRGQGMETQYF. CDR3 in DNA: TGTGCCAGCAGCCAGAGCCGGGGACAGGGGATGGAGACCCAGTACTTC.

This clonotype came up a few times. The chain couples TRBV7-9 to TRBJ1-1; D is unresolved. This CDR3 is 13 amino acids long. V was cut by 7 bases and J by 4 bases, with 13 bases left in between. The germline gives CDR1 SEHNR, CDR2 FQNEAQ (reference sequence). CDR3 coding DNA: TGTGCCAGCACCTCCCCTGCTTCCACTGAAGCTTTCTTT. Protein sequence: CASTSPASTEAFF.